This T cell receptor beta chain was captured in a study of read filtering for tumor transcriptome and immune sequencing. Study context: Transcriptome libraries were built from DNase-treated RNA.

The CDR3 contains 14 residues. V lost 3 bases, J lost 2 bases, and 14 bases lay in between. From germline, CDR1 is DFQATT and CDR2 SNEGSKA (reference sequence). This clonotype appeared many times. Molecular barcoded adaptors covering alpha/delta and beta/gamma chains were used on about 0.4 ug RNA. TCRdb ran MiXCR on the reads and lists one entry per CDR3 protein. The table shows over 50,000 distinct CDR3 sequences, with approximately 20% occurring only once. The TCR comes from a donor older than 35 with multiple myeloma. The V gene is TRBV20-1, the J gene TRBJ2-7, with a tentative D call TRBD1 (5 bases). Sequences were obtained from a population of CD138-negative cells sorted from bone marrow. CDR3 residues: CSASGPGIPYEQYF. DNA of the CDR3: TGCAGTGCTAGTGGCCCAGGGATCCCCTACGAGCAGTACTTC.